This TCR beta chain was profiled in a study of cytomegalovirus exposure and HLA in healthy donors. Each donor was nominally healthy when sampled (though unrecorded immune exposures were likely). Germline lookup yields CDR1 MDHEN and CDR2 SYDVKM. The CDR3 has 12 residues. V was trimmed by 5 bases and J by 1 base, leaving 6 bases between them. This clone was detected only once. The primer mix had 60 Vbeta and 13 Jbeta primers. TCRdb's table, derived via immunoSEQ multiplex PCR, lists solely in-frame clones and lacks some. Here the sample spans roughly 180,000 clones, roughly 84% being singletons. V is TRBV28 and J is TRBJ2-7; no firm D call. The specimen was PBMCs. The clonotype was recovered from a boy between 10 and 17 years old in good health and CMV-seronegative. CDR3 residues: CASSVPSYEQYF. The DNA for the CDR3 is TGTGCCAGCAGTGTCCCGTCCTACGAGCAGTACTTC.